A single T cell receptor beta chain is shown here with its context. CDR3 length: 13 residues. Germline loops: CDR1 LNHDA, CDR2 SQIVND (reference sequence). V lost 6 bases and J lost 2; bases outside the gene matches: 2. The sample comes from a study of early T cells in non-severe SARS-CoV-2 infection. TCRdb analysed the 5' RACE reads with MiXCR anew, one entry per CDR3 protein. Among some 82,000 distinct CDR3 sequences listed, around 12% were seen once. The source material was whole blood, sampled at baseline. The chain joins TRBV19 to TRBJ2-3; 7 bases agree with TRBD1. The sequence was collected from an adult who was a healthcare worker with PCR-confirmed SARS-CoV-2 infection or an uninfected control (not recorded which). CDR3 protein: CASRTGNTDTQYF. The CDR3, as DNA: TGTGCCAGTAGGACAGGGAACACAGATACGCAGTATTTT. The full variable domain, with the rest looked up from reference TRBV19 and TRBJ2-3, is DGGITQSPKYLFRKEGQNVTLSCEQNLNHDAMYWYRQDPGQGLRLIYYSQIVNDFQKGDIAEGYSVSREKKESFPLTVTSAQKNPTAFYLCASRTGNTDTQYFGPGTRLTVL.